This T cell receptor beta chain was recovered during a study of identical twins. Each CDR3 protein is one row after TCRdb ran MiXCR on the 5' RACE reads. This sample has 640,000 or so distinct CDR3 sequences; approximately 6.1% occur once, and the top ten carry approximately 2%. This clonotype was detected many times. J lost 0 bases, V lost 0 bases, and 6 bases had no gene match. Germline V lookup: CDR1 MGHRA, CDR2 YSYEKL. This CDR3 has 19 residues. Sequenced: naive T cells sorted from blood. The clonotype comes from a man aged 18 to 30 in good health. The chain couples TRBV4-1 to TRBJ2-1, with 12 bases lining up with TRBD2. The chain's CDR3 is CASSQDQSSGRASYNEQFF. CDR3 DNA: TGCGCCAGCAGCCAAGATCAGTCTAGCGGGAGGGCCTCCTACAATGAGCAGTTCTTC.